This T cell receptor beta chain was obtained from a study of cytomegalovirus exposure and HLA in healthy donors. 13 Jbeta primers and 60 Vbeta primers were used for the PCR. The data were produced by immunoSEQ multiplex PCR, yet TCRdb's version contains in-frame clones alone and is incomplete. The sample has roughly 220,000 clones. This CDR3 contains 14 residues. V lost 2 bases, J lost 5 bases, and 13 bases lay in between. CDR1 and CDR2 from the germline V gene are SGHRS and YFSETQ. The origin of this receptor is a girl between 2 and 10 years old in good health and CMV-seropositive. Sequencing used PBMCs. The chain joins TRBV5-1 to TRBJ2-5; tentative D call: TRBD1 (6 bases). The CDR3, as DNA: TGCGCCAGCAGCTTCAGGGGAGTAGGGGAGACCCAGTACTTC. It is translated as CASSFRGVGETQYF. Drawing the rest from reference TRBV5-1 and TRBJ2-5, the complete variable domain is KAGVTQTPRYLIKTRGQQVTLSCSPISGHRSVSWYQQTPGQGLQFLFEYFSETQRNKGNFPGRFSGRQFSNSRSEMNVSTLELGDSALYLCASSFRGVGETQYFGPGTRLLVL.